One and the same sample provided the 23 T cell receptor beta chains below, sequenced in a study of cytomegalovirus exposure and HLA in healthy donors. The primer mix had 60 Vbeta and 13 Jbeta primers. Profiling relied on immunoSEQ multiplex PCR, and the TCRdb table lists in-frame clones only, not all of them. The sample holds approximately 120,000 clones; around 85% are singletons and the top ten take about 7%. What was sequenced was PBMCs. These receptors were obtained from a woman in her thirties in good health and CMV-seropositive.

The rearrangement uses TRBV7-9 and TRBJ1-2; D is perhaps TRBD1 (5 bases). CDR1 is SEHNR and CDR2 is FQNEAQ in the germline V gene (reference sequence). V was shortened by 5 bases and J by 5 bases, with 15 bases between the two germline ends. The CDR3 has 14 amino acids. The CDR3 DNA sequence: TGTGCCAGCAGCGTTTTGGGGCGGGGATATGGCTACACCTTC. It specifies CASSVLGRGYGYTF. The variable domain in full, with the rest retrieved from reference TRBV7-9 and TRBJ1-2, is DTGVSQNPRHKITKRGQNVTFRCDPISEHNRLYWYRQTLGQGPEFLTYFQNEAQLEKSRLLSDRFSAERPKGSFSTLEIQRTEQGDSAMYLCASSVLGRGYGYTFGSGTRLTVV.

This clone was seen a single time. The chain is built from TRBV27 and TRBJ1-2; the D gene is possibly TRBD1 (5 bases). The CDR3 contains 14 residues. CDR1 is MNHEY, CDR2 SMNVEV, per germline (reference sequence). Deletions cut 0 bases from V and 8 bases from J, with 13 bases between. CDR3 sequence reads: CASSLSGLPRGYTF. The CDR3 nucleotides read TGTGCCAGCAGTTTATCGGGACTCCCGAGGGGCTACACCTTC.

The CDR3 protein is CASSVSGISYNEQFF. The DNA for the CDR3 is TGTGCCAGCAGCGTTAGCGGGATCTCCTACAATGAGCAGTTCTTC. V is TRBV9 and J is TRBJ2-1, with 8 nucleotides matching TRBD2. The CDR3 is 15 amino acids. The ends lost 2 bases at V and 0 bases at J; junction bases unmatched: 1. The germline V gene has CDR1 SGDLS and CDR2 YYNGEE.

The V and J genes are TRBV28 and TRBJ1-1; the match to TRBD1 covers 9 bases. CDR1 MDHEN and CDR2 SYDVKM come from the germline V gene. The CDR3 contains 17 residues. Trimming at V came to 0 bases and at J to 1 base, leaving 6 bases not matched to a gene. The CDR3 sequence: CASSLWGQGRRNTEAFF. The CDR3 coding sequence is TGTGCCAGCAGTTTATGGGGACAGGGCCGGAGGAACACTGAAGCTTTCTTT. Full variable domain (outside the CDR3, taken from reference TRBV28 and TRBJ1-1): DVKVTQSSRYLVKRTGEKVFLECVQDMDHENMFWYRQDPGLGLRLIYFSYDVKMKEKGDIPEGYSVSREKKERFSLILESASTNQTSMYLCASSLWGQGRRNTEAFFGQGTRLTVV.

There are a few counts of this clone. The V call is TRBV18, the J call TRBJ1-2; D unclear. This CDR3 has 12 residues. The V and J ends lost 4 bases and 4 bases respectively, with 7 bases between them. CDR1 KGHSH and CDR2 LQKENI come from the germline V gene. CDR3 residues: CASSQRSYGYTF. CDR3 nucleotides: TGTGCCAGCTCACAACGGTCCTATGGCTACACCTTC.

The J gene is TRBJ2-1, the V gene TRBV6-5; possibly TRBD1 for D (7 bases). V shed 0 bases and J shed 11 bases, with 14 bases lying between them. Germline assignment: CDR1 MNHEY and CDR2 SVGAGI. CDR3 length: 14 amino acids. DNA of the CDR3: TGTGCCAGCAGTTACTCGGAGGGGGCGAACCAGCAGTTCTTC. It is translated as CASSYSEGANQQFF.

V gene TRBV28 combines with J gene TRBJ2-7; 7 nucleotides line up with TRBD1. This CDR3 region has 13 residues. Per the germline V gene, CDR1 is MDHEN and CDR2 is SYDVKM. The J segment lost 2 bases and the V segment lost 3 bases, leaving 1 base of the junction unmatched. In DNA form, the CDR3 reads TGTGCCAGCAGTTTCCAGGGGGCCTACGAGCAGTACTTC. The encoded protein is CASSFQGAYEQYF.

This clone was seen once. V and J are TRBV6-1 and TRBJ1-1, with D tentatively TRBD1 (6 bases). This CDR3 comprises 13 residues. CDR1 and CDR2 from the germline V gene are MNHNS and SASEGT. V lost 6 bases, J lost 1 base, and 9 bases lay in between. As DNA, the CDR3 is TGTGCCAGCAGACTACAGGGGAACACTGAAGCTTTCTTT. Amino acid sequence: CASRLQGNTEAFF.

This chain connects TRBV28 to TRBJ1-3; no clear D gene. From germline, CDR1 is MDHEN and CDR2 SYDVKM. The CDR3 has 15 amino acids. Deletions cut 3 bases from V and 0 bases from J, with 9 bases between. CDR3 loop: CASSLAGSSGNTIYF. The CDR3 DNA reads TGTGCCAGCAGTTTGGCGGGTTCCTCTGGAAACACCATATATTTT.

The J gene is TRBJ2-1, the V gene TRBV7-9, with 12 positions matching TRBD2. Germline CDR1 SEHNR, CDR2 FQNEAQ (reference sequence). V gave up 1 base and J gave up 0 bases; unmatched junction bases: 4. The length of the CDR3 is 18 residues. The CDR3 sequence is CASSLEMTSGSSYNEQFF. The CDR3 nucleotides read TGTGCCAGCAGCTTAGAAATGACTAGCGGGAGCTCCTACAATGAGCAGTTCTTC.

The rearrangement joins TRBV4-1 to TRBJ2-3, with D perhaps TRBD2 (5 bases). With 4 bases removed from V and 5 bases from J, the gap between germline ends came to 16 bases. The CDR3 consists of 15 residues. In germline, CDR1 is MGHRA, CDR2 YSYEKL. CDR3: CASSRVLKLEDTQYF. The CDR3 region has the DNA TGCGCCAGCAGCCGCGTACTAAAACTAGAAGATACGCAGTATTTT.

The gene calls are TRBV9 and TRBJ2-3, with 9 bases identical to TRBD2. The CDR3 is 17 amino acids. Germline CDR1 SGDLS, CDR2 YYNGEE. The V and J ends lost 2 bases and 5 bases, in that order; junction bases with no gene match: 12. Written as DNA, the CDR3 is TGTGCCAGCAGCGTCCCAGCCCGCGGGGGGGAAGGAGATACGCAGTATTTT. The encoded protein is CASSVPARGGEGDTQYF.

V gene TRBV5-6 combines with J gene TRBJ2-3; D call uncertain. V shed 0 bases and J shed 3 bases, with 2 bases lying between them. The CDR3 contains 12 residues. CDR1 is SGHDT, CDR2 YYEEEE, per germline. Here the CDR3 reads CASSLATDTQYF. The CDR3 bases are TGTGCCAGCAGCTTGGCGACAGATACGCAGTATTTT.

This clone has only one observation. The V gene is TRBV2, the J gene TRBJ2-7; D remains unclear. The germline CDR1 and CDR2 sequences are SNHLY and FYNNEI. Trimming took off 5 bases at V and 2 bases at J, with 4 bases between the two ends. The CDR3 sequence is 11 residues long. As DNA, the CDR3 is TGTGCCAGCAGTCCTACCTACGAGCAGTACTTC. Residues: CASSPTYEQYF.

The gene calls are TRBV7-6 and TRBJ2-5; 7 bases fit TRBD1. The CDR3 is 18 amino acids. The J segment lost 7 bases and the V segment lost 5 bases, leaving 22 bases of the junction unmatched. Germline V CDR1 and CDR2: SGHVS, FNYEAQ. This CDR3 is CASSPRTETGLFSGTQYF. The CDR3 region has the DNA TGTGCCAGCAGCCCCCGTACCGAGACAGGGCTATTTAGTGGGACCCAGTACTTC.

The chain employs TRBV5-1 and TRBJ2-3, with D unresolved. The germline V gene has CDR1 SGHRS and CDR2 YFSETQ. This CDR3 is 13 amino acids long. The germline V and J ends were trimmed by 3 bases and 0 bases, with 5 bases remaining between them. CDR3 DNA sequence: TGCGCCAGCAGCTCTACTAGCACAGATACGCAGTATTTT. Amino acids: CASSSTSTDTQYF.

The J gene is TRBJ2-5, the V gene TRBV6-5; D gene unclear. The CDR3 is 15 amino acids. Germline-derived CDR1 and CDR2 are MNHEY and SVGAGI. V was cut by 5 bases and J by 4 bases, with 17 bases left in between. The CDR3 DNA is TGTGCCAGCAGTCCCCTGTGGTCTCCCGGAGAGACCCAGTACTTC. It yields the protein CASSPLWSPGETQYF.

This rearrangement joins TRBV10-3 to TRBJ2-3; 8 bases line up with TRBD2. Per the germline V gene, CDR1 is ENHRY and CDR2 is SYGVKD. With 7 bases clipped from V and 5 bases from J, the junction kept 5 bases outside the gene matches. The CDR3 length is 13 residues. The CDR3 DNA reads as TGTGCCATCACAGCGGGAGAGGGAGATACGCAGTATTTT. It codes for CAITAGEGDTQYF.

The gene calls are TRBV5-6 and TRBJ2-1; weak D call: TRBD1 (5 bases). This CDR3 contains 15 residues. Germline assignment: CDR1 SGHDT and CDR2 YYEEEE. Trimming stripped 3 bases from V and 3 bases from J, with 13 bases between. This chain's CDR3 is CASSSLQVIYNEQFF. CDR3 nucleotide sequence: TGTGCCAGCAGCTCGCTACAGGTGATCTACAATGAGCAGTTCTTC. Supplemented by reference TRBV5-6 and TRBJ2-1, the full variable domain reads DAGVTQSPTHLIKTRGQQVTLRCSPKSGHDTVSWYQQALGQGPQFIFQYYEEEERQRGNFPDRFSGHQFPNYSSELNVNALLLGDSALYLCASSSLQVIYNEQFFGPGTRLTVL.

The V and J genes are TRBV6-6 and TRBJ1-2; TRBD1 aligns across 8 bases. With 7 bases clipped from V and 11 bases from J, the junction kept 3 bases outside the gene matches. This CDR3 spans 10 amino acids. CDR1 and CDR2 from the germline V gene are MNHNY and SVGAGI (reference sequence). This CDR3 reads CASKGQGYTF. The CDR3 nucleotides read TGTGCCAGCAAAGGACAGGGATACACCTTC.

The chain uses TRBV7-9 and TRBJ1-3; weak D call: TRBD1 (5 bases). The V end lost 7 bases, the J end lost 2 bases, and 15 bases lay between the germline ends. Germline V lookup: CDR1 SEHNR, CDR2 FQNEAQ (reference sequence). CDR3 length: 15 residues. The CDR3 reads CASTWGEGTGNTIYF. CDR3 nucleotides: TGTGCCAGCACTTGGGGGGAGGGCACTGGAAACACCATATATTTT.

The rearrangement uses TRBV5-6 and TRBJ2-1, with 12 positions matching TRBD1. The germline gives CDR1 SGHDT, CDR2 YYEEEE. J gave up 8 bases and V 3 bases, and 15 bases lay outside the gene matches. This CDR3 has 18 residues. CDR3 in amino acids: CASSSLGDRGLLSYEQFF. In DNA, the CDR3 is TGTGCCAGCAGCTCCCTTGGGGACAGGGGGCTACTTTCGTATGAGCAGTTCTTC.

CDR3 sequence reads: CASSQEAAAGEQYF. CDR3 nucleotides: TGCGCCAGCAGCCAAGAGGCCGCAGCCGGGGAGCAGTACTTC. The V gene is TRBV4-1, the J gene TRBJ2-7; no clear D. The CDR3 sequence is 14 residues long. The V gene lost 0 bases and the J gene lost 7 bases, with 13 bases spanning the gap. Germline CDR1 and CDR2: MGHRA and YSYEKL.